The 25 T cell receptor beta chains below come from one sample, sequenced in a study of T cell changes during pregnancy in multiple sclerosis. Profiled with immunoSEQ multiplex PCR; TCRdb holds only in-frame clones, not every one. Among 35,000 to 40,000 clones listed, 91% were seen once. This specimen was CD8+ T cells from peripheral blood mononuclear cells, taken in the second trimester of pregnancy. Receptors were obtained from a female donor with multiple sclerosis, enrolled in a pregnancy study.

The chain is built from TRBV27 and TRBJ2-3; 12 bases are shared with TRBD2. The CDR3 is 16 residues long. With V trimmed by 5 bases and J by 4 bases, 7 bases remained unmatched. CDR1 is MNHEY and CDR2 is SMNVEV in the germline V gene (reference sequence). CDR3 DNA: TGTGCCAGCAGTCTATATCCTAGCGGGGGGGCAGATACGCAGTATTTT. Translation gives CASSLYPSGGADTQYF.

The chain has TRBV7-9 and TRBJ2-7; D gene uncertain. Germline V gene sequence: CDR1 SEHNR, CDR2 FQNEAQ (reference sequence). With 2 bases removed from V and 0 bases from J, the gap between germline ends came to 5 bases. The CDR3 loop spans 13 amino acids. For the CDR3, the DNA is TGTGCCAGCAGCTTATATAGCTCCTACGAGCAGTACTTC. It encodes CASSLYSSYEQYF.

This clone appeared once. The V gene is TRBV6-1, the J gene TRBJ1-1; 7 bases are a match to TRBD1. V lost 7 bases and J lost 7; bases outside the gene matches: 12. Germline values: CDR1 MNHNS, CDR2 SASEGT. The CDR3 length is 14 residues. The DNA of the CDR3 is TGTGCCAGCAAGGCGGGGACAGTAATAATTGAAGCTTTCTTT. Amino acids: CASKAGTVIIEAFF.

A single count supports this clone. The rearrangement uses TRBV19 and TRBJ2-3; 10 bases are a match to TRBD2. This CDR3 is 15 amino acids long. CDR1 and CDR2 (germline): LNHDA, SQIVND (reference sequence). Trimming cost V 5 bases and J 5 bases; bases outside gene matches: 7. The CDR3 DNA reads TGTGCCAGTAGTGCTAGCGGGGGCTCGGGAGATACGCAGTATTTT. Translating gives CASSASGGSGDTQYF.

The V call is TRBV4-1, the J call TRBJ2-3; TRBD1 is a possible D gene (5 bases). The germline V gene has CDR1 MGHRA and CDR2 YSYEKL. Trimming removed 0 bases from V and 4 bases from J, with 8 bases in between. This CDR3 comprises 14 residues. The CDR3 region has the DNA TGCGCCAGCAGCCAAGAAGCCAGGGCAGATACGCAGTATTTT. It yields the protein CASSQEARADTQYF.

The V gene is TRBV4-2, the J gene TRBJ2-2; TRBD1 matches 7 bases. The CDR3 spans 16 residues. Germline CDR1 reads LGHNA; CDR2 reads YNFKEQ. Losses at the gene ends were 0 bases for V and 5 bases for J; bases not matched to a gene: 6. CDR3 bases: TGTGCCAGCAGCCAAGAGTTGACAGGGAGAACCGGGGAGCTGTTTTTT. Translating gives CASSQELTGRTGELFF.

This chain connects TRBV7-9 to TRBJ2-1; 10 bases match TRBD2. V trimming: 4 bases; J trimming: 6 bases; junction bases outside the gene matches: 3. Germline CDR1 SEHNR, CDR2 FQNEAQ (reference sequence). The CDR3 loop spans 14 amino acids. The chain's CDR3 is CASSWTSGPNEQFF. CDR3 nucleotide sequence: TGTGCCAGCAGCTGGACTAGCGGCCCCAATGAGCAGTTCTTC.

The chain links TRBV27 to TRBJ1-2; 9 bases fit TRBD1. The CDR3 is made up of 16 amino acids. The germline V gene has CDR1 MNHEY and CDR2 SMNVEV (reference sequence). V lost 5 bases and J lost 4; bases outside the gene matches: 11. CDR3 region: CASSRDGTGFLYGYTF. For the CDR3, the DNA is TGTGCCAGCAGTAGGGACGGGACAGGGTTCCTCTATGGCTACACCTTC.

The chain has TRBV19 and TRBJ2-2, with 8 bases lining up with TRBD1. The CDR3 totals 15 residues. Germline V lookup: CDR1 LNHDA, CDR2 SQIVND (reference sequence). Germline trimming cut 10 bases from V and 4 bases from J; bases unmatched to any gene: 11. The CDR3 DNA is TGTGCCACCACCAGCAGGGGGCAAGGCACCGGGGAGCTGTTTTTT. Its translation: CATTSRGQGTGELFF. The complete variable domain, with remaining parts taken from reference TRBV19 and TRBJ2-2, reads DGGITQSPKYLFRKEGQNVTLSCEQNLNHDAMYWYRQDPGQGLRLIYYSQIVNDFQKGDIAEGYSVSREKKESFPLTVTSAQKNPTAFYLCATTSRGQGTGELFFGEGSRLTVL.

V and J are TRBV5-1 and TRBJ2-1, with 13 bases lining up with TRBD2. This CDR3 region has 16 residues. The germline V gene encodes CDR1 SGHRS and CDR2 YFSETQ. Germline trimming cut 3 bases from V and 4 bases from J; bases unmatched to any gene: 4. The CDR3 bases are TGCGCCAGCAGCTCCGGGACTAGCGGGGCTTACAATGAGCAGTTCTTC. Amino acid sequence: CASSSGTSGAYNEQFF.

The CDR3: CASSLVAGMNTEAFF. CDR3 nucleotide sequence: TGTGCCAGCAGCTTAGTCGCGGGTATGAACACTGAAGCTTTCTTT. V gene TRBV13 combines with J gene TRBJ1-1; D unclear. Germline V lookup: CDR1 PRHDT, CDR2 FYEKMQ (reference sequence). V lost 1 base and J lost 0, with 9 bases in between. This CDR3 is 15 amino acids long.

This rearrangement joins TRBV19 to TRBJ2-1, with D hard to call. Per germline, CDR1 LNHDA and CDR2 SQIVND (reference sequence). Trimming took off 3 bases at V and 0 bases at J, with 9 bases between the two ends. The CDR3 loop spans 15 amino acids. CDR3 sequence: CASSILIVSYNEQFF. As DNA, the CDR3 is TGTGCCAGTAGTATCTTAATAGTCTCCTACAATGAGCAGTTCTTC.

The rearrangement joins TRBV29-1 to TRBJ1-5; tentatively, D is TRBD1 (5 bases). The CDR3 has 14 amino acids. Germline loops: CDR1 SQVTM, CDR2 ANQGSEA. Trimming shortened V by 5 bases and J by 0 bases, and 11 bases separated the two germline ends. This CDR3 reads CSVQTENSNQPQHF. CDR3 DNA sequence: TGCAGCGTTCAGACAGAAAATAGCAATCAGCCCCAGCATTTT. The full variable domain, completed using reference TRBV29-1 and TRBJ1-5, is SAVISQKPSRDICQRGTSLTIQCQVDSQVTMMFWYRQQPGQSLTLIATANQGSEATYESGFVIDKFPISRPNLTFSTLTVSNMSPEDSSIYLCSVQTENSNQPQHFGDGTRLSIL.

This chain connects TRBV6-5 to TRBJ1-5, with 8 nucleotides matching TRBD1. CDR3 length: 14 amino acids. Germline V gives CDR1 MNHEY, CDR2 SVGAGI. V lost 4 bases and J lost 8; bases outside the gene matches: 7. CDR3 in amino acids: CASSSPGGLEPQHF. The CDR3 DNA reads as TGTGCCAGCAGTTCTCCAGGGGGCCTGGAGCCCCAGCATTTT.

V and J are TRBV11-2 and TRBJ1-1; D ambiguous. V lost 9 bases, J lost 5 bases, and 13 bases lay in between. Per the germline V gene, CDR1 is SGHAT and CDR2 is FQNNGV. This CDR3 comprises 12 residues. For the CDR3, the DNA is TGTGCCAGTGGACTGCTGATAACTGAAGCTTTCTTT. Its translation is CASGLLITEAFF. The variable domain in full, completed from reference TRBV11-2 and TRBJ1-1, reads EAGVAQSPRYKIIEKRQSVAFWCNPISGHATLYWYQQILGQGPKLLIQFQNNGVVDDSQLPKDRFSAERLKGVDSTLKIQPAKLEDSAVYLCASGLLITEAFFGQGTRLTVV.

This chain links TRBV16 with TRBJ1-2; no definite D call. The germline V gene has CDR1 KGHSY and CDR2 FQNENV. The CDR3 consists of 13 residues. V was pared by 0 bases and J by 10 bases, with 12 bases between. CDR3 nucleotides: TGTGCCAGCAGCCAATCTTTAACGGTCGACTACACCTTC. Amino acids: CASSQSLTVDYTF.

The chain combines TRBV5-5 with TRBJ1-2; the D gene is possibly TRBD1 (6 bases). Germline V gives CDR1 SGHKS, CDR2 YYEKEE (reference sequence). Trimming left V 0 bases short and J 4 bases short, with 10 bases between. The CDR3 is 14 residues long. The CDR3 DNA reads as TGTGCCAGCAGCTTGGACCAGGGGTCCTATGGCTACACCTTC. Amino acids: CASSLDQGSYGYTF. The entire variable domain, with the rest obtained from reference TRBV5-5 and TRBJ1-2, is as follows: DAGVTQSPTHLIKTRGQQVTLRCSPISGHKSVSWYQQVLGQGPQFIFQYYEKEERGRGNFPDRFSARQFPNYSSELNVNALLLGDSALYLCASSLDQGSYGYTFGSGTRLTVV.

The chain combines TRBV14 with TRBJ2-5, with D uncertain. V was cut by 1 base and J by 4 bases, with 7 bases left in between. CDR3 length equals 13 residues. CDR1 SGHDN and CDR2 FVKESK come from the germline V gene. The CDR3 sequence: CASSQVYRETQYF. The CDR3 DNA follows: TGTGCCAGCAGCCAAGTTTATCGAGAGACCCAGTACTTC.

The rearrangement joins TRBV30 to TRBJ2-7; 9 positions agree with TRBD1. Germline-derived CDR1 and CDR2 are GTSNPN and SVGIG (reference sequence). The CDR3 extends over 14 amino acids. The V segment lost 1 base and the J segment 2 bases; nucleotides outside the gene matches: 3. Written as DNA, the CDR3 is TGTGCCTGGAGTGCCGGGACAGGGACCTACGAGCAGTACTTC. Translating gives CAWSAGTGTYEQYF.

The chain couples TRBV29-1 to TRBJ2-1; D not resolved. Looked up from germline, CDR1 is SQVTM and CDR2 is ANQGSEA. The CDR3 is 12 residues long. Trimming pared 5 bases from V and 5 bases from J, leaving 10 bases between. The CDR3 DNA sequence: TGCAGCGTTCTGGCGCGGAACAATGAGCAGTTCTTC. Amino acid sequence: CSVLARNNEQFF.

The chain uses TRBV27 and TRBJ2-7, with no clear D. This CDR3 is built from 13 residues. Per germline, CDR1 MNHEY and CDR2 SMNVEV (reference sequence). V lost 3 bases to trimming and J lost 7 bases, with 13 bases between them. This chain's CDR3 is CASSFTGYGEQYF. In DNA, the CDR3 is TGTGCCAGCAGTTTCACTGGTTACGGGGAGCAGTACTTC.

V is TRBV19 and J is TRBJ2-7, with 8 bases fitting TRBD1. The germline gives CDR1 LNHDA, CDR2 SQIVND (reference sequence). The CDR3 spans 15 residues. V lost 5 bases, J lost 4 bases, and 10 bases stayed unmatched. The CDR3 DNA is TGTGCCAGTAGTGCCGCCGTTGGACAGGGTTACGAGCAGTACTTC. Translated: CASSAAVGQGYEQYF.

This chain's CDR3 is CASSFWDRAPYNEQFF. Here the CDR3 DNA reads TGTGCCAGCAGCTTTTGGGACAGGGCGCCCTACAATGAGCAGTTCTTC. The chain carries TRBV7-8 and TRBJ2-1; the match to TRBD1 covers 9 bases. With V trimmed by 3 bases and J by 2 bases, 5 bases remained unmatched. This CDR3 comprises 16 residues. The germline V gene has CDR1 SGHVS and CDR2 FQNEAQ.

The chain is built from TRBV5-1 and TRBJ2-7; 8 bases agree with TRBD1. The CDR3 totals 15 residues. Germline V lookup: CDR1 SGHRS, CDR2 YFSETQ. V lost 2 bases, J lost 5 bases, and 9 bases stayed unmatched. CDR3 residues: CASSFRTGSLHEQYF. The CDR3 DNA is TGCGCCAGCAGCTTCCGGACAGGGAGTCTCCACGAGCAGTACTTC.

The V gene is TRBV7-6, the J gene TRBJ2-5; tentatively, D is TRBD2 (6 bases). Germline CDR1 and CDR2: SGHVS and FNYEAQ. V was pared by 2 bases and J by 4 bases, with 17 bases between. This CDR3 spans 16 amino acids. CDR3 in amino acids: CASSLFGGGPGETQYF. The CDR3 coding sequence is TGTGCCAGCAGCTTATTCGGAGGAGGGCCCGGAGAGACCCAGTACTTC.